These 6 T cell receptor beta chains share one sample of origin, sequenced in a study of blood T cell repertoires in COVID-19. Assay: immunoSEQ multiplex PCR; the TCRdb copy retains only in-frame clones and omits some. The sample contains about 73,000 clones, 90% of which appear only once. The sample consisted of peripheral blood. The source is a woman between 18 and 29 years old with acute or convalescent COVID-19.

CDR3: CAWSFDRLSEAFF. CDR3 in DNA: TGTGCCTGGAGTTTTGACAGGTTATCTGAAGCTTTCTTT. The V gene is TRBV30, the J gene TRBJ1-1; possibly TRBD1 for D (6 bases). This CDR3 spans 13 amino acids. V lost 2 bases and J lost 6, with 13 bases in between. Germline CDR1 reads GTSNPN; CDR2 reads SVGIG (reference sequence).

The J gene is TRBJ1-1, the V gene TRBV11-2, with a possible D match to TRBD1 (5 bases). Germline V lookup: CDR1 SGHAT, CDR2 FQNNGV. Between the trimmed V and J ends, which lost 0 bases and 4 bases, there was a span of 18 bases. The CDR3 has 17 amino acids. The CDR3 reads CASSLEGWGPRSTEAFF. The CDR3 DNA is TGTGCCAGCAGCTTAGAAGGGTGGGGCCCTCGGTCCACTGAAGCTTTCTTT.

The chain couples TRBV5-5 to TRBJ2-7; no definite D call. CDR3 length: 16 residues. CDR1 and CDR2 from the germline V gene are SGHKS and YYEKEE (reference sequence). Deletions cut 3 bases from V and 2 bases from J, with 18 bases between. The CDR3 DNA reads TGTGCCAGCAGCTCCAACCTCGCGGCGGCCACCTACGAGCAGTACTTC. Translation: CASSSNLAAATYEQYF.

This clone was observed once. V and J are TRBV11-2 and TRBJ2-3; 11 bases match TRBD2. The CDR3 has 17 residues. Per germline, CDR1 SGHAT and CDR2 FQNNGV. V dropped 4 bases and J dropped 2; count of bases not matched to a gene: 8. The chain's CDR3 is CASSWPQLAGDTDTQYF. DNA of the CDR3: TGTGCCAGCAGCTGGCCCCAACTAGCGGGGGACACAGATACGCAGTATTTT.

The chain couples TRBV6-2 or TRBV6-3 to TRBJ2-1; D uncertain. Germline-derived CDR1 and CDR2 are MNHEY and SVGEGT. V lost 2 bases and J lost 6, with 5 bases in between. The CDR3 spans 12 residues. The CDR3 DNA sequence: TGTGCCAGCAGTTACCCCTCCAATGAGCAGTTCTTC. Amino acid sequence: CASSYPSNEQFF.

Comments on this clone: At one boundary the junction diverges from the germline segment, which might be a read error. The J gene is TRBJ1-6, the V gene TRBV28, with D possibly being TRBD1 (5 bases). CDR3 length equals 13 residues. In germline, CDR1 is MDHEN, CDR2 SYDVKM. Here the CDR3 reads CASRFTGDSPLHF. The CDR3 DNA follows: TGTGCCAGCCGTTTCACAGGAGATTCACCCCTCCACTTT. Looking up the rest from reference TRBV28 and TRBJ1-6 gives the full variable domain: DVKVTQSSRYLVKRTGEKVFLECVQDMDHENMFWYRQDPGLGLRLIYFSYDVKMKEKGDIPEGYSVSREKKERFSLILESASTNQTSMYLCASRFTGDSPLHFGNGTRLTVT.